Only a few counts were recorded for the clone carrying this TCR beta chain. One entry per CDR3 protein, called by TCRdb with MiXCR from the 5' RACE reads. The table has 40,000 to 60,000 distinct CDR3 sequences, 12% seen once. V lost 4 bases to trimming and J lost 8 bases, with 17 bases between them. The CDR3 totals 14 residues. Germline V lookup: CDR1 MNHEY, CDR2 SVGAGI. The data derive from a study of early T cells in non-severe SARS-CoV-2 infection. This chain uses TRBV6-5 with TRBJ1-2, with D maybe TRBD1 (5 bases). Sequenced sample: whole blood. The TCR was taken from an adult who was a healthcare worker with PCR-confirmed SARS-CoV-2 infection or an uninfected control (not recorded which). The DNA for the CDR3 is TGTGCCAGCAGTTTCATACAAGGCAGGGACGGCTACACCTTC. It translates to CASSFIQGRDGYTF.